The clone carrying this T cell receptor beta chain has more than one count but fewer than ten. This entry is derived from a study of T-cell memory formation after mild COVID-19. V was clipped by 7 bases and J by 2 bases, with 12 bases between them. The CDR3 spans 13 residues. TCRdb re-analysed the 5' RACE reads in MiXCR, keeping a single row per CDR3 protein. The sample lists about 430,000 distinct CDR3 sequences; approximately 24% were seen once. This clonotype was obtained from an adult woman who had mild COVID-19 (a few samples of this study predate the infection). Cell type and time point are not known. The sequencing input was PBMCs or a T cell subset sorted from them (not recorded which). This chain joins TRBV12-3 or TRBV12-4 and TRBJ2-7, with D perhaps TRBD2 (6 bases). CDR3 residues: CASKASVTYEQYF. The CDR3 DNA is TGTGCCAGCAAGGCTAGCGTAACCTACGAGCAGTACTTC.